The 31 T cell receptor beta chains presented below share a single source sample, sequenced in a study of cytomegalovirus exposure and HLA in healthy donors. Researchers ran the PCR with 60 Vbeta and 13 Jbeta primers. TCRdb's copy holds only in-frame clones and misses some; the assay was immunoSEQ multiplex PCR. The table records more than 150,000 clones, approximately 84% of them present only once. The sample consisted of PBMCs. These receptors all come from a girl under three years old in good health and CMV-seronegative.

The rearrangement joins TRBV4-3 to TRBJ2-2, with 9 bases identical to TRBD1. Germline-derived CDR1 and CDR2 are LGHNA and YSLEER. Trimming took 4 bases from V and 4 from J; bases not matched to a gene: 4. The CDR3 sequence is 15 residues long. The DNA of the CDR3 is TGCGCCAGCAGCCCCGGGGACAGGGCCACCGGGGAGCTGTTTTTT. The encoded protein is CASSPGDRATGELFF.

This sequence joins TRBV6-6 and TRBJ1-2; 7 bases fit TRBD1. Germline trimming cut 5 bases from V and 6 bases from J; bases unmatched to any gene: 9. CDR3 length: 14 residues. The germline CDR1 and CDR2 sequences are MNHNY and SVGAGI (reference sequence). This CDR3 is CASSRTDRVNGYTF. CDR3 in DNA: TGTGCCAGCAGTCGTACCGACAGGGTGAATGGCTACACCTTC.

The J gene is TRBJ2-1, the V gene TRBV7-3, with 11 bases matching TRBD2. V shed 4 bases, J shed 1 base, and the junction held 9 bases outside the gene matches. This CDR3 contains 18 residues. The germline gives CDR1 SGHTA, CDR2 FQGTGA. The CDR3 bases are TGTGCCAGCAGCTCCAAAGGGGCTAGCGGGAGGTCCTACAATGAGCAGTTCTTC. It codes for CASSSKGASGRSYNEQFF. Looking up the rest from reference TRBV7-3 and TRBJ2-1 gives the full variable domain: GAGVSQTPSNKVTEKGKYVELRCDPISGHTALYWYRQSLGQGPEFLIYFQGTGAADDSGLPNDRFFAVRPEGSVSTLKIQRTERGDSAVYLCASSSKGASGRSYNEQFFGPGTRLTVL.

The CDR3 nucleotides are TGTGCCAGCTCACACGGCAGGGATATTAACTATGGCTACACCTTC. Translated: CASSHGRDINYGYTF. The rearrangement uses TRBV18 and TRBJ1-2; weak D call: TRBD1 (5 bases). Trimming removed 4 bases from V and 1 base from J, with 13 bases in between. This CDR3 is 15 amino acids long. From germline, CDR1 is KGHSH and CDR2 LQKENI.

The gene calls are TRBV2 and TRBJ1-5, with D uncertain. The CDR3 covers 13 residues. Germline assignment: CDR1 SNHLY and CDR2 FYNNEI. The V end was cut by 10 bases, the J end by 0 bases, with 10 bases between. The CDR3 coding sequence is TGTGCCATGGCACAGAATAGCAATCAGCCCCAGCATTTT. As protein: CAMAQNSNQPQHF.

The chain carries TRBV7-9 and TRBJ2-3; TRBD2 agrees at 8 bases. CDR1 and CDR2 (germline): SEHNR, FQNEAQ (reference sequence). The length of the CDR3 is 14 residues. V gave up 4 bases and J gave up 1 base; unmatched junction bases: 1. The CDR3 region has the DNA TGTGCCAGCAGCTCGGGACTAGGCACAGATACGCAGTATTTT. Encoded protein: CASSSGLGTDTQYF. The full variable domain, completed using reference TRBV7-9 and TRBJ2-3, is DTGVSQNPRHKITKRGQNVTFRCDPISEHNRLYWYRQTLGQGPEFLTYFQNEAQLEKSRLLSDRFSAERPKGSFSTLEIQRTEQGDSAMYLCASSSGLGTDTQYFGPGTRLTVL.

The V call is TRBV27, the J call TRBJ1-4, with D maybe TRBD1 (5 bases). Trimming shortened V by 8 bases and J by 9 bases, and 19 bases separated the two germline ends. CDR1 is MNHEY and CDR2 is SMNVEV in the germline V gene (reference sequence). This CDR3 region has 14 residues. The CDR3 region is CASGTGNRLKKLFF. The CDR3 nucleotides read TGTGCCAGCGGAACAGGCAATAGACTTAAAAAACTGTTTTTT.

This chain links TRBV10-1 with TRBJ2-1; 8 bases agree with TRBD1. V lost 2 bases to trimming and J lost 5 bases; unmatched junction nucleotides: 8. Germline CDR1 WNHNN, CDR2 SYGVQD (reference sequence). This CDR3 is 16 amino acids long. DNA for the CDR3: TGCGCCAGCAGTGAGGGTGGACAGGGCGCGAACAATGAGCAGTTCTTC. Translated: CASSEGGQGANNEQFF.

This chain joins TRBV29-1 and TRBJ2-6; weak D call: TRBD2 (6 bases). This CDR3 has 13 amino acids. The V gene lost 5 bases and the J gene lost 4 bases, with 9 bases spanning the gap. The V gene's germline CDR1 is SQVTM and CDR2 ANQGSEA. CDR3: CSVRGKGANVLTF. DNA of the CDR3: TGCAGCGTTCGGGGGAAGGGGGCCAACGTCCTGACTTTC.

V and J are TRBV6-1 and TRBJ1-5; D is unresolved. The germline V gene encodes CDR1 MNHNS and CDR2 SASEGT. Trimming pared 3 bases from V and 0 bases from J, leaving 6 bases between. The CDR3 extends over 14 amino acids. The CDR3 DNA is TGTGCCAGCAGTGACCCGTATAGCAATCAGCCCCAGCATTTT. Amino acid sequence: CASSDPYSNQPQHF.

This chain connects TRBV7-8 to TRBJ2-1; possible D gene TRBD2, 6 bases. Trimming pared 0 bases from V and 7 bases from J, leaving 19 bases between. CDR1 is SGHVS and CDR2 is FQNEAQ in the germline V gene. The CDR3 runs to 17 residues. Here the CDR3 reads CASSLARLAPRGNEQFF. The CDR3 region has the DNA TGTGCCAGCAGCTTAGCGCGGCTAGCGCCGAGGGGTAATGAGCAGTTCTTC.

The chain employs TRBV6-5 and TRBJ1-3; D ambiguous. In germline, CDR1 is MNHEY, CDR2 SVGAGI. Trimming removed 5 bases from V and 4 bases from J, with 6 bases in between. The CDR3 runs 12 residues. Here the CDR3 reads CASSVTGNTIYF. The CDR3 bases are TGTGCCAGCAGTGTCACAGGAAACACCATATATTTT.

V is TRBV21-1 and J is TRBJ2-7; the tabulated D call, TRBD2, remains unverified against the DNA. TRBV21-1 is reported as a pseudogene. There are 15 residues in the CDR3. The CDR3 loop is CASSKGEGWYYEQYF. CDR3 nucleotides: TGTGCCAGCAGCAAAGGGGAGGGGTGGTATTACGAGCAGTACTTC.

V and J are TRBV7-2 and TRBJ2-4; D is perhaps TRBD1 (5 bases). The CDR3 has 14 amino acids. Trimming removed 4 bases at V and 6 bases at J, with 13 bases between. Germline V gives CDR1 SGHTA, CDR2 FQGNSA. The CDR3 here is CASSSRAQGNIQYF. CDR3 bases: TGTGCCAGCAGCTCTCGCGCTCAGGGAAACATTCAGTACTTC.

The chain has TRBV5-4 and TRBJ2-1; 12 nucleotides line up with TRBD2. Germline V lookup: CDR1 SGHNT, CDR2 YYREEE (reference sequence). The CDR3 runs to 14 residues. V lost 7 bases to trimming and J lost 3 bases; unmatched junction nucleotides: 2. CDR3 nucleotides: TGTGCCAGCCGACTAGCGGGAGACTACAATGAGCAGTTCTTC. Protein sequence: CASRLAGDYNEQFF. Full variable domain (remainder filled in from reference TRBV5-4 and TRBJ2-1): ETGVTQSPTHLIKTRGQQVTLRCSSQSGHNTVSWYQQALGQGPQFIFQYYREEENGRGNFPPRFSGLQFPNYSSELNVNALELDDSALYLCASRLAGDYNEQFFGPGTRLTVL.

The CDR3, as DNA: TGCGCCAGCAGCCCTCTTGGGCTAGCGGGATCCTACAATGAGCAGTTCTTC. Amino acids: CASSPLGLAGSYNEQFF. The chain joins TRBV4-3 to TRBJ2-1; 9 bases align to TRBD2. The germline V gene has CDR1 LGHNA and CDR2 YSLEER. CDR3 length: 17 residues. V trimming: 4 bases; J trimming: 1 base; junction bases outside the gene matches: 8.

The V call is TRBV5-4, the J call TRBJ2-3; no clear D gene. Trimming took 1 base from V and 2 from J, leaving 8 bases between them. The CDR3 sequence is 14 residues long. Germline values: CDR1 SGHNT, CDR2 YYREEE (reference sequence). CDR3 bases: TGTGCCAGCAGCTTGCGGGTTTCCACAGATACGCAGTATTTT. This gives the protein CASSLRVSTDTQYF.

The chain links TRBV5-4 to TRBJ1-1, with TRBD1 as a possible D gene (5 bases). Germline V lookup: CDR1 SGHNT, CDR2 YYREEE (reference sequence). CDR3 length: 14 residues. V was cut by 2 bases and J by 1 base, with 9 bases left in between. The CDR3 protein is CASSLSGQNTEAFF. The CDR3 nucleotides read TGTGCCAGCAGCTTATCCGGACAGAACACTGAAGCTTTCTTT.

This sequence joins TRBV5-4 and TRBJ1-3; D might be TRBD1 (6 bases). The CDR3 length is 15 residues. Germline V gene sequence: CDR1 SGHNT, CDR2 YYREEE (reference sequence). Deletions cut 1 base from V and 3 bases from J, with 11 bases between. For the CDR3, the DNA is TGTGCCAGCAGCTTGCAGGGGCTCGGTGGAAACACCATATATTTT. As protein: CASSLQGLGGNTIYF. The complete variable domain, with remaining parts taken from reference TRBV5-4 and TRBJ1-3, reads ETGVTQSPTHLIKTRGQQVTLRCSSQSGHNTVSWYQQALGQGPQFIFQYYREEENGRGNFPPRFSGLQFPNYSSELNVNALELDDSALYLCASSLQGLGGNTIYFGEGSWLTVV.

The CDR3 nucleotides read TGCGCCAGCAGATGGCGGGGGGGCACTGAAGCTTTCTTT. As protein: CASRWRGGTEAFF. The genes are TRBV5-1 and TRBJ1-1; D possibly corresponds to TRBD1 (5 bases). V lost 5 bases to trimming and J lost 4 bases, with 12 bases between them. This CDR3 spans 13 amino acids. Germline CDR1 is SGHRS and CDR2 is YFSETQ.

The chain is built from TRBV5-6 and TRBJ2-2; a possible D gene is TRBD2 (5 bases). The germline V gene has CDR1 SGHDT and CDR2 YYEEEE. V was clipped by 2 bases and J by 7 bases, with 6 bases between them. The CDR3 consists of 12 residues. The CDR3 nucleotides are TGTGCCAGCAGCTTACTAGTCGGGGAGCTGTTTTTT. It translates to CASSLLVGELFF.

CDR3 residues: CASILGAGRSGNTIYF. CDR3 DNA sequence: TGCGCCAGCATACTTGGGGCAGGCCGCTCTGGAAACACCATATATTTT. This rearrangement joins TRBV23-1 to TRBJ1-3, with D possibly matching TRBD1 (5 bases). TRBV23-1 qualifies as an ORF whose function is uncertain. This CDR3 contains 16 residues. V dropped 7 bases and J dropped 0 bases, with 16 bases sitting between them.

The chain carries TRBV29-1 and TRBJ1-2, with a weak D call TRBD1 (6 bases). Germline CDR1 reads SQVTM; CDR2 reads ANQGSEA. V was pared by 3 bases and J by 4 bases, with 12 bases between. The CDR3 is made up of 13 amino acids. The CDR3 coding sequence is TGCAGCGTTGATCGCGGGGGCGGCTATGGCTACACCTTC. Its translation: CSVDRGGGYGYTF.

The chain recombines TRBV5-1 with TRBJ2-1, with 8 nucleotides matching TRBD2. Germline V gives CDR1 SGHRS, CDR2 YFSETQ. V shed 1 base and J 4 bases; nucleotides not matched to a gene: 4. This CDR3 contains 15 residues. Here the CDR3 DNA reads TGCGCCAGCAGCTTGTCACTAGCGGTATACAATGAGCAGTTCTTC. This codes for CASSLSLAVYNEQFF.

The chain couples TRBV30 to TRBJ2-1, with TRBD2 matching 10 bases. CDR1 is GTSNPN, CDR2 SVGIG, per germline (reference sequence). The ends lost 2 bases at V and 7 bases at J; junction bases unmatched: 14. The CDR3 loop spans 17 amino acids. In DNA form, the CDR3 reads TGTGCCTGGAGTCCGAGAGGACCTAGCGGGAGAAGAAATGAGCAGTTCTTC. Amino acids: CAWSPRGPSGRRNEQFF.

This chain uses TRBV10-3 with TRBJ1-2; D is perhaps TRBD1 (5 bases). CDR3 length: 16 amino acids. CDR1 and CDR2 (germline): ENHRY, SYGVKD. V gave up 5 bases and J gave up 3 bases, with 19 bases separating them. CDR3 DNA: TGTGCCATCAGTAGACAGTTACCCAGTGGGGACTATGGCTACACCTTC. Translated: CAISRQLPSGDYGYTF.

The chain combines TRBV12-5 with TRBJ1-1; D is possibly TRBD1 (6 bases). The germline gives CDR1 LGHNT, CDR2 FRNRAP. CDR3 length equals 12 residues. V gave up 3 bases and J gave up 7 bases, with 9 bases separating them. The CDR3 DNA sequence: TGTGCTAGTGGTTTAGGGGGGGGTGAAGCTTTCTTT. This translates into CASGLGGGEAFF.

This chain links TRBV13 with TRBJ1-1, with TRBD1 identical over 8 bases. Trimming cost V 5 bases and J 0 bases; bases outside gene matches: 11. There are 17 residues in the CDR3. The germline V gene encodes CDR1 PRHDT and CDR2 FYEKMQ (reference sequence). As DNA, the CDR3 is TGTGCCAGCAGCAAAAGGGACAGGACCGATTTGAACACTGAAGCTTTCTTT. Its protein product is CASSKRDRTDLNTEAFF.

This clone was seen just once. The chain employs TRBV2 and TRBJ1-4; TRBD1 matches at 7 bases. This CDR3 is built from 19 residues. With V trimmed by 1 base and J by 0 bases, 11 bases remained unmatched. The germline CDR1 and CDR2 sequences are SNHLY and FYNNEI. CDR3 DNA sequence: TGTGCCAGCAGTGAAGATACCCGACAGGGAGCCGCAACTAATGAAAAACTGTTTTTT. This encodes CASSEDTRQGAATNEKLFF.

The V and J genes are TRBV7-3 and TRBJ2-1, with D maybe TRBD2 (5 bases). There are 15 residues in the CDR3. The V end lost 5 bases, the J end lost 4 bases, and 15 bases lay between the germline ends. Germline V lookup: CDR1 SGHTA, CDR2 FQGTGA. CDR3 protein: CASSPDSQRYNEQFF. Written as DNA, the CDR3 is TGTGCCAGCAGCCCCGACTCCCAGCGGTACAATGAGCAGTTCTTC. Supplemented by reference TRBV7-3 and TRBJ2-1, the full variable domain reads GAGVSQTPSNKVTEKGKYVELRCDPISGHTALYWYRQSLGQGPEFLIYFQGTGAADDSGLPNDRFFAVRPEGSVSTLKIQRTERGDSAVYLCASSPDSQRYNEQFFGPGTRLTVL.

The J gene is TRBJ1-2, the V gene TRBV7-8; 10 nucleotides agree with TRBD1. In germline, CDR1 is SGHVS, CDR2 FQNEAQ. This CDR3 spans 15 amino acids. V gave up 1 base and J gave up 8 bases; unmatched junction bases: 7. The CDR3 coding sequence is TGTGCCAGCAGCTTAGAGGGGGGACAGGGGTTAGGCTACACCTTC. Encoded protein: CASSLEGGQGLGYTF.